A single sample is the source of the 17 T cell receptor beta chains below, sequenced in a study of graft-versus-host responses after intestinal transplantation. The assay was immunoSEQ multiplex PCR, and TCRdb's table has in-frame clones only and misses some. Of roughly 110,000 clones in the sample, approximately 92% are singletons; the top ten hold roughly 0.23%. These receptors' targets are unknown. This specimen was unstimulated CD4+ T cells sorted from spleen or lymph node cells, taken before transplant. The receptors derive from a human donor who was the organ donor for an intestinal transplant.

J is TRBJ2-7 and V is TRBV7-2, with D possibly TRBD2 on 5 matching bases. The CDR3 loop spans 13 amino acids. Looked up from germline, CDR1 is SGHTA and CDR2 is FQGNSA. The V and J ends lost 3 bases and 2 bases respectively, with 8 bases between them. DNA for the CDR3: TGTGCCAGCAGCTTTGAGGGTCCCTACGAGCAGTACTTC. It specifies CASSFEGPYEQYF.

The chain links TRBV6-6 to TRBJ2-1; D is perhaps TRBD1 (6 bases). Germline CDR1 is MNHNY and CDR2 is SVGAGI (reference sequence). V was shortened by 0 bases and J by 5 bases, with 11 bases between the two germline ends. This CDR3 is built from 15 residues. CDR3 sequence reads: CASSYSGTKNNEQFF. CDR3 bases: TGTGCCAGCAGTTACTCTGGGACAAAAAACAATGAGCAGTTCTTC.

The rearrangement links TRBV25-1 to TRBJ1-4; a weak D match, TRBD1 (6 bases). Germline CDR1 reads MGHDK; CDR2 reads SYGVNS. The CDR3 contains 15 residues. V lost 10 bases and J lost 6, with 21 bases in between. The CDR3 reads CATPRAGERDEKLFF. CDR3 coding DNA: TGTGCCACCCCCCGCGCAGGGGAAAGGGATGAAAAACTGTTTTTT.

The chain has TRBV5-5 and TRBJ2-7; D is possibly TRBD1 (6 bases). The CDR3 is 12 residues long. The V end lost 3 bases, the J end lost 4 bases, and 8 bases lay between the germline ends. The germline V gene encodes CDR1 SGHKS and CDR2 YYEKEE (reference sequence). The CDR3 region is CASSWTEYEQYF. The CDR3 DNA reads as TGTGCCAGCAGCTGGACAGAGTACGAGCAGTACTTC.

This clone was detected only once. The chain uses TRBV5-1 and TRBJ1-2, with D possibly TRBD1 on 5 matching bases. The CDR3 contains 15 residues. The V gene's germline CDR1 is SGHRS and CDR2 YFSETQ. Trimming took off 1 base at V and 4 bases at J, with 14 bases between the two ends. CDR3 DNA: TGCGCCAGCAGCTTGAGTCCCGGGGGACTCTATGGCTACACCTTC. This sequence encodes CASSLSPGGLYGYTF.

The chain combines TRBV19 with TRBJ2-7, with D perhaps matching TRBD2 (6 bases). The CDR3 length is 16 residues. V gave up 4 bases and J gave up 0 bases, with 16 bases separating them. From germline, CDR1 is LNHDA and CDR2 SQIVND (reference sequence). CDR3 sequence: CASSRAGTLPSYEQYF. The CDR3 region has the DNA TGTGCCAGTAGTAGAGCCGGGACTCTCCCCTCCTACGAGCAGTACTTC.

The DNA of the CDR3 is TGCGCCAGCAGCCAAGGTTTATCAAAGGGGGGGGCCCAAGAGACCCAGTACTTC. It specifies CASSQGLSKGGAQETQYF. This chain links TRBV4-1 with TRBJ2-5; a weak D match, TRBD2 (7 bases). Germline loops: CDR1 MGHRA, CDR2 YSYEKL. V was clipped by 1 base and J by 1 base, with 19 bases between them. The CDR3 runs 18 residues.

This clone was counted a single time. This chain links TRBV6-1 with TRBJ1-5; D is possibly TRBD1 (6 bases). The CDR3 extends over 13 amino acids. V was shortened by 5 bases and J by 4 bases, with 9 bases between the two germline ends. Per the germline V gene, CDR1 is MNHNS and CDR2 is SASEGT. CDR3 sequence: CASSWTVNQPQHF. The CDR3 DNA reads TGTGCCAGCAGTTGGACAGTTAATCAGCCCCAGCATTTT.

This clone was picked up a small number of times. This rearrangement joins TRBV19 to TRBJ2-2, with D possibly called TRBD1 or TRBD2 (5 bases each). CDR3 size: 15 residues. Trimming stripped 3 bases from V and 4 bases from J, with 12 bases between. Germline-derived CDR1 and CDR2 are LNHDA and SQIVND (reference sequence). The CDR3 bases are TGTGCCAGTAGTATTCAGGGTGGAGGCACCGGGGAGCTGTTTTTT. Protein: CASSIQGGGTGELFF.

This sequence joins TRBV29-1 and TRBJ2-1; TRBD2 matches at 8 bases. Losses at the gene ends were 6 bases for V and 7 bases for J; bases not matched to a gene: 14. CDR1 and CDR2 from the germline V gene are SQVTM and ANQGSEA. The CDR3 contains 15 residues. In DNA form, the CDR3 reads TGCAGCGTGGCCAGACTAAGCGGGAGTTCAAATGAGCAGTTCTTC. Its protein product is CSVARLSGSSNEQFF.

The rearrangement links TRBV5-4 to TRBJ2-5; 12 nucleotides align to TRBD2. Germline-derived CDR1 and CDR2 are SGHNT and YYREEE (reference sequence). There are 16 residues in the CDR3. With 4 bases clipped from V and 5 bases from J, the junction kept 9 bases outside the gene matches. CDR3 sequence: CASSPRLAGAGETQYF. In DNA form, the CDR3 reads TGTGCCAGCAGCCCCCGACTAGCGGGAGCGGGGGAGACCCAGTACTTC. Combining the CDR3 with reference TRBV5-4 and TRBJ2-5 gives the whole variable domain ETGVTQSPTHLIKTRGQQVTLRCSSQSGHNTVSWYQQALGQGPQFIFQYYREEENGRGNFPPRFSGLQFPNYSSELNVNALELDDSALYLCASSPRLAGAGETQYFGPGTRLLVL.

J is TRBJ2-1 and V is TRBV6-1, with D tentatively TRBD2 (6 bases). The CDR3 covers 15 residues. Germline V gene data show CDR1 as MNHNS and CDR2 as SASEGT. V was cut by 3 bases and J by 4 bases, with 13 bases left in between. This chain's CDR3 is CASSEEAGQYNEQFF. The CDR3 coding sequence is TGTGCCAGCAGTGAGGAAGCGGGTCAGTACAATGAGCAGTTCTTC.

V and J are TRBV29-1 and TRBJ2-3; D not resolved. The CDR3 loop spans 13 amino acids. V was shortened by 1 base and J by 1 base, with 6 bases between the two germline ends. CDR1 and CDR2 from the germline V gene are SQVTM and ANQGSEA. The CDR3 region has the DNA TGCAGCGTTGAAGTCTCGGGCACAGATACGCAGTATTTT. It yields the protein CSVEVSGTDTQYF.

The rearrangement uses TRBV19 and TRBJ1-3, with 7 bases matching TRBD1. Losses at the gene ends were 4 bases for V and 0 bases for J; bases not matched to a gene: 3. Germline V gene sequence: CDR1 LNHDA, CDR2 SQIVND (reference sequence). The CDR3 is 15 amino acids. As DNA, the CDR3 is TGTGCCAGTAGTAGGACAGGCGACTCTGGAAACACCATATATTTT. Translating gives CASSRTGDSGNTIYF.

This chain links TRBV6-4 with TRBJ2-2; TRBD2 is a possible D gene (5 bases). The CDR3 totals 15 residues. V lost 4 bases and J 1 base, leaving 10 bases between the germline ends. Germline loops: CDR1 MRHNA, CDR2 SNTAGT. The CDR3 sequence is CASSGQSGNTGELFF. The CDR3 DNA reads as TGTGCCAGCAGTGGTCAAAGCGGGAACACCGGGGAGCTGTTTTTT.

The genes are TRBV4-1 and TRBJ2-1, with no clear D. Germline-derived CDR1 and CDR2 are MGHRA and YSYEKL. Trimming removed 1 base at V and 0 bases at J, with 13 bases between. CDR3 length equals 17 residues. CDR3 DNA sequence: TGCGCCAGCAGCCAAGTGCCCAGCGAAAACTCCTACAATGAGCAGTTCTTC. It specifies CASSQVPSENSYNEQFF.

V usage is TRBV5-5 and J usage is TRBJ2-1, with TRBD2 matching over 13 bases. V shed 6 bases, J shed 7 bases, and the junction held 4 bases outside the gene matches. Germline loops: CDR1 SGHKS, CDR2 YYEKEE (reference sequence). CDR3 length: 14 amino acids. The CDR3 DNA reads as TGTGCCAGCACCTGGACTAGCGGGAGAAATGAGCAGTTCTTC. Its translation: CASTWTSGRNEQFF.